The 18 T cell receptor beta chains listed next were all sequenced from one sample in a study of blood T cells in healthy people across ages. Together with a sample-barcoded 5' primer, a J-beta primer mix was included in a second PCR lasting roughly 6 to 12 cycles. TCRdb re-called the 5' RACE reads with MiXCR, one entry per CDR3 protein. The sample carries roughly 1.7 million distinct CDR3 sequences, roughly 32% recorded once. The material sequenced was blood. These receptor sequences come from a woman in her 30s in good health.

The chain recombines TRBV12-3 or TRBV12-4 with TRBJ1-5; D is ambiguous. V was trimmed by 1 base and J by 3 bases, leaving 7 bases between them. The CDR3 is 14 amino acids. The CDR3 region has the DNA TGTGCCAGCAGTTTAGAGAGGTCCAATCAGCCCCAGCATTTT. Translated: CASSLERSNQPQHF.

This chain joins TRBV7-9 and TRBJ2-7; maybe TRBD2 (6 bases). V dropped 3 bases and J dropped 6 bases, with 9 bases sitting between them. Germline V gene data show CDR1 as SEHNR and CDR2 as FQNEAQ (reference sequence). The CDR3 sequence is 12 residues long. CDR3 sequence reads: CASSFAGLEQYF. For the CDR3, the DNA is TGTGCCAGCAGCTTCGCGGGGCTCGAGCAGTACTTC.

V and J are TRBV5-1 and TRBJ2-3, with D possibly being TRBD2 (6 bases). The CDR3 is 14 amino acids. The ends were cut back, 3 bases at V and 5 bases at J, with 13 bases in the middle. Germline CDR1 and CDR2: SGHRS and YFSETQ. DNA of the CDR3: TGCGCCAGCAGCTGGGGGACTCTAGGAGATACGCAGTATTTT. Translated, it gives CASSWGTLGDTQYF. Based on the CDR3 plus reference TRBV5-1 and TRBJ2-3, the full variable domain is KAGVTQTPRYLIKTRGQQVTLSCSPISGHRSVSWYQQTPGQGLQFLFEYFSETQRNKGNFPGRFSGRQFSNSRSEMNVSTLELGDSALYLCASSWGTLGDTQYFGPGTRLTVL.

This clonotype turned up a few times. The rearrangement uses TRBV24-1 and TRBJ1-1, with D perhaps TRBD1 (5 bases). V was shortened by 5 bases and J by 4 bases, with 16 bases between the two germline ends. Per germline, CDR1 KGHDR and CDR2 SFDVKD. The CDR3 is 15 amino acids. The CDR3 spells CATSAPEWGLTEAFF. CDR3 DNA: TGTGCCACCAGTGCCCCTGAGTGGGGACTCACTGAAGCTTTCTTT.

This clonotype turned up a few times. V gene TRBV6-1 combines with J gene TRBJ1-4, with D unresolved. The ends were cut back, 4 bases at V and 8 bases at J, with 11 bases in the middle. Germline values: CDR1 MNHNS, CDR2 SASEGT. CDR3 length: 13 residues. CDR3 in amino acids: CASSVRVTEKLFF. CDR3 DNA: TGTGCCAGCAGTGTAAGAGTAACGGAAAAACTGTTTTTT.

The count of this clonotype is one. The chain is built from TRBV5-1 and TRBJ1-4, with D possibly TRBD1 on 5 matching bases. V was clipped by 3 bases and J by 0 bases, with 9 bases between them. The CDR3 covers 15 residues. Germline CDR1 SGHRS, CDR2 YFSETQ. Written as DNA, the CDR3 is TGCGCCAGCAGCTGGGGACCGGCAACTAATGAAAAACTGTTTTTT. It codes for CASSWGPATNEKLFF.

This clonotype has more than one count but fewer than ten. The CDR3 reads CSAHHSGKGADTQYF. CDR3 sequence (DNA): TGCAGTGCTCACCATAGCGGGAAAGGAGCAGATACGCAGTATTTT. The rearrangement joins TRBV20-1 to TRBJ2-3; 8 bases line up with TRBD2. V shed 5 bases and J 4 bases; nucleotides not matched to a gene: 11. CDR1 DFQATT and CDR2 SNEGSKA come from the germline V gene (reference sequence). The CDR3 runs to 15 residues.

This chain uses TRBV7-2 with TRBJ2-6; 7 bases line up with TRBD1. J gave up 0 bases and V 2 bases, and 7 bases lay outside the gene matches. This CDR3 is 18 amino acids long. CDR1 is SGHTA and CDR2 is FQGNSA in the germline V gene. The CDR3 is CASSLRGRGNSGANVLTF. The DNA for the CDR3 is TGTGCCAGCAGCTTACGAGGCAGGGGGAACTCTGGGGCCAACGTCCTGACTTTC.

As for this clonotype: One junction end does not reproduce the germline sequence, and a read error may be involved. The J gene is TRBJ2-3, the V gene TRBV15; D is undetermined. This CDR3 has 16 residues. CDR1 LNHNV and CDR2 YYDKDF come from the germline V gene (reference sequence). The CDR3 DNA reads TGTGCCACCAGCACCTCGGGCCAGAACCAAGAAGATGCGCAGTATTTT. This translates into CATSTSGQNQEDAQYF.

This clonotype was detected only a few times. V is TRBV6-1 and J is TRBJ1-2; no firm D call. V lost 7 bases, J lost 8 bases, and 17 bases lay in between. Germline V gene lookup returns CDR1 MNHNS and CDR2 SASEGT. The CDR3 runs 13 residues. CDR3 region: CASIPSASGGYTF. CDR3 sequence (DNA): TGTGCCAGCATTCCGTCTGCCTCCGGGGGCTACACCTTC.

The V call is TRBV27, the J call TRBJ2-1; TRBD2 matches at 12 bases. Germline trimming cut 5 bases from V and 7 bases from J; bases unmatched to any gene: 6. The CDR3 length is 15 residues. Germline V gives CDR1 MNHEY, CDR2 SMNVEV (reference sequence). The CDR3 nucleotides are TGTGCCAGCAGTCCAGGGACTAGCGGGTGGAATGAGCAGTTCTTC. This sequence encodes CASSPGTSGWNEQFF.

In its sample, this clonotype was seen a few times. The chain has TRBV2 and TRBJ2-7; D unresolved. Trimming stripped 3 bases from V and 6 bases from J, with 18 bases between. The germline V gene has CDR1 SNHLY and CDR2 FYNNEI. The CDR3 has 15 amino acids. DNA of the CDR3: TGTGCCAGCAGTGACCCAGGTGTACCGGCTGTCGAGCAGTACTTC. It is translated as CASSDPGVPAVEQYF.

The chain joins TRBV20-1 to TRBJ2-3, with D possibly being TRBD2 (7 bases). Germline CDR1 reads DFQATT; CDR2 reads SNEGSKA (reference sequence). This CDR3 contains 14 residues. The V end was cut by 6 bases, the J end by 4 bases, with 17 bases between. The CDR3 coding sequence is TGCAGTGCCGCCCCGGGGGGCCGCGCAGATACGCAGTATTTT. This gives the protein CSAAPGGRADTQYF.

A remark on this clonotype: One end of the junction varies from germline; a read error may be responsible. The rearrangement joins TRBV11-2 to TRBJ2-6; D gene ambiguous. Germline CDR1 SGHAT, CDR2 FQNNGV. The CDR3 covers 15 residues. This CDR3 reads CAGSLTTSGANVLTF. DNA for the CDR3: TGTGCCGGCAGCTTAACTACCTCTGGGGCCAACGTCCTGACTTTC.

The chain has TRBV6-5 and TRBJ2-3; possible D gene TRBD1, 6 bases. From germline, CDR1 is MNHEY and CDR2 SVGAGI. Trimming shortened V by 5 bases and J by 0 bases, and 12 bases separated the two germline ends. The CDR3 length is 15 residues. In nucleotides, the CDR3 is TGTGCCAGCAGTACAGGGTCCTCTAGCACAGATACGCAGTATTTT. Amino acids: CASSTGSSSTDTQYF.

The gene calls are TRBV15 and TRBJ2-2, with D unclear. Trimming left V 1 base short and J 4 bases short, with 7 bases between. There are 14 residues in the CDR3. The germline V gene has CDR1 LNHNV and CDR2 YYDKDF (reference sequence). Here the CDR3 DNA reads TGTGCCACCAGCAGAGCGGAAAGCACCGGGGAGCTGTTTTTT. This translates into CATSRAESTGELFF.

This rearrangement joins TRBV7-8 to TRBJ2-5; D is unresolved. The V end lost 5 bases, the J end lost 4 bases, and 17 bases lay between the germline ends. Per the germline V gene, CDR1 is SGHVS and CDR2 is FQNEAQ. The CDR3 runs 15 residues. CDR3 bases: TGTGCCAGCAGCCCCGCGACAAAACCAGGAGAGACCCAGTACTTC. Protein product: CASSPATKPGETQYF.

This chain links TRBV7-9 with TRBJ2-5, with D perhaps matching TRBD2 (5 bases). Trimming took off 1 base at V and 11 bases at J, with 17 bases between the two ends. CDR3 length: 14 amino acids. Germline CDR1 is SEHNR and CDR2 is FQNEAQ (reference sequence). The CDR3 here is CASSLESPAGEQYF. Here the CDR3 DNA reads TGTGCCAGCAGCTTAGAGTCCCCGGCTGGGGAGCAGTACTTC.